One TCR beta chain is described in this entry. This CDR3 is also generated by other DNA sequences in the sample. This sample was taken from a study of shared clonotypes between healthy human individuals. Germline V gene data show CDR1 as GTSNPN and CDR2 as SVGIG (reference sequence). V shed 1 base and J shed 3 bases, with 7 bases lying between them. The CDR3 has 12 amino acids. The authors' processing: Owing to the provision of junction-only sequences devoid of quality scores by immunoSEQ, filtering differed. The table came from immunoSEQ multiplex PCR; TCRdb's copy has only in-frame clones and leaves some out. The D gene and trimming were derived from the DNA, and the V and J assignments and clone size from that table. The sample comprises fewer than 600,000 clones, 70% to 80% of which are singletons, and roughly 13% rests with the top ten.

The receptor comes from a woman in her thirties or forties in good health. Some clones in this sample may be carry-over from other donors' samples. Input material: PBMCs. This chain links TRBV30 with TRBJ2-7; weak D call: TRBD1 (5 bases). This chain's CDR3 is CAWSAQGYEQYF. For the CDR3, the DNA is TGTGCCTGGAGTGCGCAGGGCTACGAGCAGTACTTC. The whole variable domain, filled in from reference TRBV30 and TRBJ2-7, reads SQTIHQWPATLVQPVGSPLSLECTVEGTSNPNLYWYRQAAGRGLQLLFYSVGIGQISSEVPQNLSASRPQDRQFILSSKKLLLSDSGFYLCAWSAQGYEQYFGPGTRLTVT.